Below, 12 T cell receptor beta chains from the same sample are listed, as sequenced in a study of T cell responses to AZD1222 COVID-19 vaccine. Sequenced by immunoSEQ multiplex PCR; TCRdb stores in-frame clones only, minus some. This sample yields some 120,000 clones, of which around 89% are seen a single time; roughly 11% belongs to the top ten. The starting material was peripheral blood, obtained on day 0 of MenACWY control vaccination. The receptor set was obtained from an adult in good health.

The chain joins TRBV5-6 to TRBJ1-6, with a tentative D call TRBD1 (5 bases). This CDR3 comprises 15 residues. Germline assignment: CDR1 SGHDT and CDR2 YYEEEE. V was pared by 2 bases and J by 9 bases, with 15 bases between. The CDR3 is CASSFYRGEVSPLHF. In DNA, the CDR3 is TGTGCCAGCAGCTTCTACCGAGGGGAAGTTTCACCCCTCCACTTT.

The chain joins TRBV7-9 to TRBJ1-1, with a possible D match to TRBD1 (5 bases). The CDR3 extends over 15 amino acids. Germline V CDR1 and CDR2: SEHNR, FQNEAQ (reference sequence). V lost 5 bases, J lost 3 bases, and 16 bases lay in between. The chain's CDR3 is CASSPGGGRDTEAFF. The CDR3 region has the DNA TGTGCCAGCAGCCCGGGGGGAGGTAGGGACACTGAAGCTTTCTTT.

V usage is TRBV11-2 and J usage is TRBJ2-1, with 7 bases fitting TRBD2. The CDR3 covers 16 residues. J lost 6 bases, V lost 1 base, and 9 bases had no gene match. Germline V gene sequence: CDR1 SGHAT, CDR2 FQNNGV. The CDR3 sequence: CASSLVLGGGSNEQFF. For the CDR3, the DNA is TGTGCCAGCAGCTTAGTACTTGGGGGAGGGAGCAATGAGCAGTTCTTC.

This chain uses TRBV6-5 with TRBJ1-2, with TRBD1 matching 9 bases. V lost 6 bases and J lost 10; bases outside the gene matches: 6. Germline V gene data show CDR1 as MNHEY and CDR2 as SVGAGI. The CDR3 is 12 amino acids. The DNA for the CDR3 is TGTGCCAGCAGCGTCACAGGGGGCGACTACACCTTC. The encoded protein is CASSVTGGDYTF.

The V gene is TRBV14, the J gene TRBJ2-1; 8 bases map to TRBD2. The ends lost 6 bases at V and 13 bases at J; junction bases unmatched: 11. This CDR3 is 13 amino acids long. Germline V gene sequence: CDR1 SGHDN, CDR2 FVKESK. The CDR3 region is CASRSAREGLQFF. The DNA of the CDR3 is TGTGCCAGCAGAAGCGCTCGGGAGGGGCTCCAGTTCTTC.

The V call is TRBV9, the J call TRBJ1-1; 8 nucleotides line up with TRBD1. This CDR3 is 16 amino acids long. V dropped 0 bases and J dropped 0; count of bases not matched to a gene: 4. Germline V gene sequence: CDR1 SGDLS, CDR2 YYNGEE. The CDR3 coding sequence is TGTGCCAGCAGCGTAGGGGGGACAGGCATGAACACTGAAGCTTTCTTT. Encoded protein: CASSVGGTGMNTEAFF.

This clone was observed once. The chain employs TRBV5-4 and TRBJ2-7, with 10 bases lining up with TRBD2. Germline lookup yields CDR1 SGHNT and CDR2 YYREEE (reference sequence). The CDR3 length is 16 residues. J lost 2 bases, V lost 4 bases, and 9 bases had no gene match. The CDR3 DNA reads TGTGCCAGCAGCCGGACTAGCGGAGCAGTAACCTACGAGCAGTACTTC. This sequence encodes CASSRTSGAVTYEQYF. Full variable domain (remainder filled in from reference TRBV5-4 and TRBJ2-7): ETGVTQSPTHLIKTRGQQVTLRCSSQSGHNTVSWYQQALGQGPQFIFQYYREEENGRGNFPPRFSGLQFPNYSSELNVNALELDDSALYLCASSRTSGAVTYEQYFGPGTRLTVT.

The CDR3 bases are TGTGCCACCCTCAAGCGCGGGGGGCCTGGTGAAAAACTGTTTTTT. Its translation is CATLKRGGPGEKLFF. The chain is built from TRBV10-3 and TRBJ1-4; possible D gene TRBD1, 6 bases. The CDR3 totals 15 residues. V lost 10 bases, J lost 7 bases, and 22 bases lay in between. Germline lookup yields CDR1 ENHRY and CDR2 SYGVKD.

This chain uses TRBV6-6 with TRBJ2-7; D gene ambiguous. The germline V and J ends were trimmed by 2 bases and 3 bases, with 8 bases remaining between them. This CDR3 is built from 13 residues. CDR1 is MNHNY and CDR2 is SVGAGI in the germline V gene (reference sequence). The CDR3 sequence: CASSYTDNYEQYF. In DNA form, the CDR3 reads TGTGCCAGCAGTTACACTGACAACTACGAGCAGTACTTC.

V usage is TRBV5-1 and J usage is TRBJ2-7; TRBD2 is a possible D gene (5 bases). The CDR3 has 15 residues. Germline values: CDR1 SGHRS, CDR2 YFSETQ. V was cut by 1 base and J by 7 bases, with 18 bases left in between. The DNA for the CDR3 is TGCGCCAGCAGCTTGTTAGTTGAGGGCAGGTGGGAGCAGTACTTC. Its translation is CASSLLVEGRWEQYF.

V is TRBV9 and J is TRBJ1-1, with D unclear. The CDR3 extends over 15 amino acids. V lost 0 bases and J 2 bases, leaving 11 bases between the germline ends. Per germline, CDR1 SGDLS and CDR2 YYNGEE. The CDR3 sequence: CASSVVGAGNTEAFF. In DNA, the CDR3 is TGTGCCAGCAGCGTAGTTGGTGCAGGTAACACTGAAGCTTTCTTT.

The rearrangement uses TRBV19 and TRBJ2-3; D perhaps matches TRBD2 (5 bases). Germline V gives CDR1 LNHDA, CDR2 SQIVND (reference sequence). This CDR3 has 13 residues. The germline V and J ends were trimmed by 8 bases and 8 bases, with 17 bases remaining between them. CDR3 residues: CASEGLAPGTQYF. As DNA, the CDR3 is TGTGCCAGTGAGGGCCTCGCGCCAGGTACGCAGTATTTT. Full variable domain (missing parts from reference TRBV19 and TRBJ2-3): DGGITQSPKYLFRKEGQNVTLSCEQNLNHDAMYWYRQDPGQGLRLIYYSQIVNDFQKGDIAEGYSVSREKKESFPLTVTSAQKNPTAFYLCASEGLAPGTQYFGPGTRLTVL.